The 29 T cell receptor beta chains below come from one sample, sequenced in a study of beta chain features in type 1 diabetes. Overall study findings and caveats: When Type 1 diabetes patients were examined, their TCRB CDR3s proved moderately but significantly shorter in all four CD4+ subsets.

Their cognate antigens are unknown. Expressed TCRB transcripts were sequenced because the isolated RNA had all been reverse transcribed beforehand. This table comes from immunoSEQ multiplex PCR, and its TCRdb copy is limited to in-frame clones, with some not included. This table has over 650,000 clones, over 13% appearing once. The specimen sequenced was naive CD4+ T cells from blood. The source of these receptors is a man in his late teens or twenties with type 1 diabetes.

The CDR3 region has the DNA TGCAGCGTTGGCCCGGGACAGGGAATATCTGAAGCTTTCTTT. It translates to CSVGPGQGISEAFF. The gene calls are TRBV29-1 and TRBJ1-1, with 9 bases that match TRBD1. Unmatched junction bases numbered 9, after V lost 4 bases and J lost 6 bases. CDR3 size: 14 residues. CDR1 SQVTM and CDR2 ANQGSEA come from the germline V gene.

The J gene is TRBJ2-1, the V gene TRBV6-6, with 8 bases identical to TRBD2. The CDR3 length is 16 residues. Germline lookup yields CDR1 MNHNY and CDR2 SVGAGI (reference sequence). Germline trimming cut 2 bases from V and 4 bases from J; bases unmatched to any gene: 7. The CDR3 reads CASSYPGLAQYNEQFF. The CDR3 nucleotides read TGTGCCAGCAGTTACCCCGGACTAGCTCAGTACAATGAGCAGTTCTTC.

The gene calls are TRBV29-1 and TRBJ2-3; 7 positions agree with TRBD2. Per the germline V gene, CDR1 is SQVTM and CDR2 is ANQGSEA. The CDR3 totals 15 residues. Losses at the gene ends were 3 bases for V and 2 bases for J; bases not matched to a gene: 8. CDR3 loop: CSVDTPSGATDTQYF. In DNA, the CDR3 is TGCAGCGTTGATACCCCTAGCGGTGCCACAGATACGCAGTATTTT.

This clone was seen only a few times. This chain connects TRBV27 to TRBJ2-5; D may be TRBD2 (7 bases). Germline-derived CDR1 and CDR2 are MNHEY and SMNVEV (reference sequence). The V and J ends lost 0 bases and 2 bases respectively, with 13 bases between them. The CDR3 runs 16 residues. CDR3 DNA sequence: TGTGCCAGCAGTTTATCGTGGGGGAGGGGGCAAGAGACCCAGTACTTC. This codes for CASSLSWGRGQETQYF.

This chain links TRBV11-2 with TRBJ2-7, with TRBD2 matching 7 bases. The CDR3 has 15 residues. Germline trimming cut 1 base from V and 4 bases from J; bases unmatched to any gene: 7. Germline V lookup: CDR1 SGHAT, CDR2 FQNNGV. The DNA for the CDR3 is TGTGCCAGCAGCTTAGCCCCGGGGGAGGGTTACGAGCAGTACTTC. This gives the protein CASSLAPGEGYEQYF.

This clone was detected a few times. V usage is TRBV7-9 and J usage is TRBJ1-1; D is uncertain. Germline V gives CDR1 SEHNR, CDR2 FQNEAQ (reference sequence). The CDR3 totals 14 residues. Trimming removed 5 bases at V and 1 base at J, with 11 bases between. The CDR3 bases are TGTGCCAGCAGCCCGGGGTCCAAGAACACTGAAGCTTTCTTT. It translates to CASSPGSKNTEAFF. The whole variable domain, remainder taken from reference TRBV7-9 and TRBJ1-1, is DTGVSQNPRHKITKRGQNVTFRCDPISEHNRLYWYRQTLGQGPEFLTYFQNEAQLEKSRLLSDRFSAERPKGSFSTLEIQRTEQGDSAMYLCASSPGSKNTEAFFGQGTRLTVV.

V is TRBV19 and J is TRBJ1-2; D may be TRBD1 (6 bases). The CDR3 sequence is 16 residues long. Germline assignment: CDR1 LNHDA and CDR2 SQIVND (reference sequence). V was shortened by 5 bases and J by 3 bases, with 19 bases between the two germline ends. CDR3 DNA: TGTGCCAGTAGTTCTACCCCCCAGGGGAGGGACTATGGCTACACCTTC. Protein product: CASSSTPQGRDYGYTF.

This clone was seen a handful of times. In the same sample, other DNA sequences code for this CDR3. The chain joins TRBV9 to TRBJ1-1; unclear D gene. The CDR3 contains 13 residues. Germline V gene data show CDR1 as SGDLS and CDR2 as YYNGEE. V lost 3 bases and J 0 bases, leaving 6 bases between the germline ends. In nucleotides, the CDR3 is TGTGCCAGCAGCGCCCTTATGAACACTGAAGCTTTCTTT. Its protein is CASSALMNTEAFF. The full variable domain, with the rest looked up from reference TRBV9 and TRBJ1-1, is DSGVTQTPKHLITATGQRVTLRCSPRSGDLSVYWYQQSLDQGLQFLIQYYNGEERAKGNILERFSAQQFPDLHSELNLSSLELGDSALYFCASSALMNTEAFFGQGTRLTVV.

This clone has only a few counts. V is TRBV29-1 and J is TRBJ2-3; D is undetermined. The CDR3 totals 11 residues. Germline V CDR1 and CDR2: SQVTM, ANQGSEA. V was clipped by 5 bases and J by 3 bases, with 6 bases between them. CDR3 amino acids: CSVFHTDTQYF. DNA of the CDR3: TGCAGCGTTTTCCATACAGATACGCAGTATTTT.

On this clone: Other DNA sequences in the sample encode the same CDR3. V and J are TRBV5-4 and TRBJ2-3, with D tentatively TRBD1 (5 bases). The V and J ends lost 0 bases and 3 bases respectively, with 8 bases between them. This CDR3 comprises 14 residues. Germline loops: CDR1 SGHNT, CDR2 YYREEE (reference sequence). This CDR3 is CASSLAQGTDTQYF. CDR3 nucleotide sequence: TGTGCCAGCAGCTTGGCGCAGGGTACAGATACGCAGTATTTT. The variable domain in full, with the rest retrieved from reference TRBV5-4 and TRBJ2-3, is ETGVTQSPTHLIKTRGQQVTLRCSSQSGHNTVSWYQQALGQGPQFIFQYYREEENGRGNFPPRFSGLQFPNYSSELNVNALELDDSALYLCASSLAQGTDTQYFGPGTRLTVL.

In this sample, this clone turned up a few times. The chain recombines TRBV6-1 with TRBJ1-5, with a weak D call TRBD1 (5 bases). This CDR3 spans 14 amino acids. In germline, CDR1 is MNHNS, CDR2 SASEGT. Trimming removed 1 base from V and 7 bases from J, with 11 bases in between. DNA of the CDR3: TGTGCCAGCAGTGAAGGGAGGGGAAGGCAGCCCCAGCATTTT. Translation gives CASSEGRGRQPQHF.

In its sample, this clone was seen a few times. V usage is TRBV5-1 and J usage is TRBJ2-5; D uncertain. The ends were cut back, 1 base at V and 2 bases at J, with 6 bases in the middle. The CDR3 spans 13 residues. Per the germline V gene, CDR1 is SGHRS and CDR2 is YFSETQ. Here the CDR3 DNA reads TGCGCCAGCAGCTTGATGGAGCAAGAGACCCAGTACTTC. Amino acid sequence: CASSLMEQETQYF.

This clone has more than one count but fewer than ten. This chain connects TRBV2 to TRBJ1-2; 8 bases agree with TRBD1. CDR3 length equals 11 residues. From germline, CDR1 is SNHLY and CDR2 FYNNEI. Trimming at V came to 9 bases and at J to 4 bases, leaving 1 base not matched to a gene. CDR3 sequence reads: CARDRVYGYTF. The CDR3 coding sequence is TGTGCCAGGGACAGGGTCTATGGCTACACCTTC. The full variable domain, completed using reference TRBV2 and TRBJ1-2, is EPEVTQTPSHQVTQMGQEVILRCVPISNHLYFYWYRQILGQKVEFLVSFYNNEISEKSEIFDDQFSVERPDGSNFTLKIRSTKLEDSAMYFCARDRVYGYTFGSGTRLTVV.

The sample holds a few counts of this clone. The chain uses TRBV4-1 and TRBJ1-2; TRBD1 is a possible D gene (6 bases). V lost 8 bases and J 12 bases, leaving 16 bases between the germline ends. Germline V gene lookup returns CDR1 MGHRA and CDR2 YSYEKL. There are 11 residues in the CDR3. The CDR3 DNA follows: TGCGCCAGCGGAGGGGGAGCCCGGAACACCTTC. This gives the protein CASGGGARNTF.

This clone was detected only a few times. The chain recombines TRBV30 with TRBJ2-1, with 7 bases identical to TRBD2. Germline V lookup: CDR1 GTSNPN, CDR2 SVGIG (reference sequence). The trim removed 0 bases at V and 6 bases at J, leaving 8 bases unmatched. The CDR3 extends over 15 amino acids. The CDR3 nucleotides read TGTGCCTGGAGTGTCGCGGGAGTTCCTCTCAATGAGCAGTTCTTC. It translates to CAWSVAGVPLNEQFF.

This clone occurred a few times. The chain is built from TRBV7-2 and TRBJ2-7, with 10 bases lining up with TRBD2. With V trimmed by 1 base and J by 3 bases, 9 bases remained unmatched. The CDR3 totals 17 residues. CDR1 is SGHTA and CDR2 is FQGNSA in the germline V gene. CDR3 sequence reads: CASSLGFRASGSYEQYF. The CDR3 nucleotides read TGTGCCAGCAGCTTAGGCTTTCGAGCTAGCGGGAGCTACGAGCAGTACTTC. The full variable domain, rest sourced from reference TRBV7-2 and TRBJ2-7, is GAGVSQSPSNKVTEKGKDVELRCDPISGHTALYWYRQSLGQGLEFLIYFQGNSAPDKSGLPSDRFSAERTGGSVSTLTIQRTQQEDSAVYLCASSLGFRASGSYEQYFGPGTRLTVT.

J is TRBJ1-4 and V is TRBV21-1. TRBV21-1 is noted as a pseudogene. The CDR3 loop spans 14 amino acids. The CDR3 DNA sequence: TGTGCCGGATTTAAGGGACGTGGAGGTGAAAAACTGTTTTTT. This gives the protein CAGFKGRGGEKLFF.

The chain links TRBV7-9 to TRBJ2-7, with a possible D match to TRBD1 (6 bases). Looked up from germline, CDR1 is SEHNR and CDR2 is FQNEAQ (reference sequence). V lost 0 bases and J 2 bases, leaving 11 bases between the germline ends. This CDR3 is built from 15 residues. CDR3 protein: CASSLALEGAYEQYF. CDR3 sequence (DNA): TGTGCCAGCAGCTTAGCGCTCGAGGGGGCCTACGAGCAGTACTTC.

This clone was detected a few times. The chain is built from TRBV5-1 and TRBJ2-3; tentative D call: TRBD2 (6 bases). CDR3 length: 15 amino acids. The V and J ends lost 4 bases and 0 bases respectively, with 12 bases between them. Germline V lookup: CDR1 SGHRS, CDR2 YFSETQ. The CDR3 coding sequence is TGCGCCAGCAGCATAGGGACTCCAAGCACAGATACGCAGTATTTT. It encodes CASSIGTPSTDTQYF.

Note on this clone: This specimen includes other DNA sequences encoding the same CDR3. J is TRBJ2-3 and V is TRBV11-2, with D hard to call. CDR1 and CDR2 from the germline V gene are SGHAT and FQNNGV. The CDR3 length is 12 residues. Trimming cost V 5 bases and J 2 bases, with 5 bases left between them. CDR3 region: CASSRYTDTQYF. CDR3 coding DNA: TGTGCCAGCAGCCGTTACACAGATACGCAGTATTTT.

This chain joins TRBV29-1 and TRBJ2-1; D gene uncertain. V was shortened by 4 bases and J by 1 base, with 8 bases between the two germline ends. Germline V gene data show CDR1 as SQVTM and CDR2 as ANQGSEA. The CDR3 has 13 residues. CDR3 coding DNA: TGCAGCGTTGGACACGGGTCCTACAATGAGCAGTTCTTC. Its translation: CSVGHGSYNEQFF.

J is TRBJ2-1 and V is TRBV2; tentative D call: TRBD2 (5 bases). The germline V gene encodes CDR1 SNHLY and CDR2 FYNNEI. The CDR3 runs 15 residues. Deletions cut 4 bases from V and 3 bases from J, with 13 bases between. The CDR3 here is CASSVEGAGYNEQFF. The CDR3 DNA sequence: TGTGCCAGCAGTGTCGAGGGAGCCGGCTACAATGAGCAGTTCTTC.

The chain is built from TRBV4-1 and TRBJ1-3; D possibly corresponds to TRBD1 (5 bases). V gave up 4 bases and J gave up 2 bases, with 18 bases separating them. The CDR3 has 17 residues. Germline CDR1 MGHRA, CDR2 YSYEKL. CDR3: CASSPPGRQNAGNTIYF. Here the CDR3 DNA reads TGCGCCAGCAGCCCTCCCGGTCGACAGAACGCTGGAAACACCATATATTTT.

This chain uses TRBV10-3 with TRBJ2-1; 9 nucleotides agree with TRBD2. After removal of 0 bases from V and 4 bases from J, the junction contained 4 bases not matched to a gene. This CDR3 has 16 residues. The V gene's germline CDR1 is ENHRY and CDR2 SYGVKD. This CDR3 is CAISESLAGGYNEQFF. CDR3 bases: TGTGCCATCAGTGAGTCCCTCGCGGGGGGGTACAATGAGCAGTTCTTC.

The table lists this clone with a few counts. V gene TRBV18 combines with J gene TRBJ2-2; no clear D. The CDR3 sequence is 15 residues long. V lost 3 bases and J lost 3, with 11 bases in between. CDR1 KGHSH and CDR2 LQKENI come from the germline V gene. The CDR3 here is CASSPSFGDTGELFF. DNA of the CDR3: TGTGCCAGCTCACCGTCTTTCGGTGACACCGGGGAGCTGTTTTTT.

This clone was recorded a few times. Other DNA sequences of this sample code for an identical CDR3. The V and J genes are TRBV6-5 and TRBJ2-3; D call uncertain. V was clipped by 4 bases and J by 0 bases, with 2 bases between them. CDR3 length: 12 residues. Germline-derived CDR1 and CDR2 are MNHEY and SVGAGI. The CDR3 DNA sequence: TGTGCCAGCAGTTCCAGCACAGATACGCAGTATTTT. As protein: CASSSSTDTQYF.

This chain links TRBV7-2 with TRBJ2-2, with TRBD2 identical over 14 bases. Germline CDR1 and CDR2: SGHTA and FQGNSA. The CDR3 runs to 18 residues. The ends lost 4 bases at V and 5 bases at J; junction bases unmatched: 9. The CDR3 spells CASSWAGLAGAGTGELFF. As DNA, the CDR3 is TGTGCCAGCAGCTGGGCGGGACTAGCGGGAGCAGGTACCGGGGAGCTGTTTTTT.

This clone was recorded a few times. V and J are TRBV5-1 and TRBJ2-1, with unresolved D. The V gene's germline CDR1 is SGHRS and CDR2 YFSETQ. V gave up 5 bases and J gave up 2 bases, with 14 bases separating them. This CDR3 contains 15 residues. DNA for the CDR3: TGCGCCAGCAGGCCCTCCGGTCAAACCTACAATGAGCAGTTCTTC. It encodes CASRPSGQTYNEQFF.

A remark on this clone: Other DNA sequences from this sample encode an identical CDR3 as well. The chain couples TRBV6-5 to TRBJ1-2; D is possibly TRBD1 (5 bases). Trimming stripped 6 bases from V and 2 bases from J, with 7 bases between. This CDR3 contains 12 residues. Germline V gene lookup returns CDR1 MNHEY and CDR2 SVGAGI. The CDR3 is CASRPGNYGYTF. The CDR3 nucleotides are TGTGCCAGCAGACCAGGGAACTATGGCTACACCTTC.